This is a list of T cell receptor beta chains from one sample in a study of CD8 T cells in Susac syndrome. Each CDR3 protein is one row after TCRdb ran MiXCR on the immunoSEQ multiplex PCR reads. The sample consists of 95,000 to 150,000 distinct CDR3 sequences, 85% to 95% of them appearing once. Material for sequencing was CD8+ T cells from PBMCs. These receptors came from a human donor with multiple sclerosis. CDR3s include the opening cysteine and the closing phenylalanine or tryptophan. The D gene is left open where the match is weak. The size of a clone is reported for some rows only, either as once, few or many, or as a class for expanded clones.

CDR3 protein	CDR3 DNA	clone size	D gene	J gene	V gene
CASSLWWGHQGGQFF	TGTGCCAGCAGTTTGTGGTGGGGACACCAGGGAGGGCAGTTCTTC	once	-	TRBJ2-1	TRBV27
CASGHTGSPLHF	TGCGCCAGCGGTCACACTGGTTCACCCCTCCACTTT	-	-	TRBJ1-6	TRBV5-1
CASSPRDASSGNTIYF	TGTGCCAGCAGCCCCCGGGACGCGAGCTCTGGAAACACCATATATTTT	-	-	TRBJ1-3	TRBV7-2
CASTLGDSYNEQFF	TGTGCCAGCACCTTAGGGGATTCCTACAATGAGCAGTTCTTC	-	-	TRBJ2-1	TRBV7-9
CASSQEDYTDTQYF	TGTGCCAGCAGCCAAGAGGACTATACAGATACGCAGTATTTT	-	-	TRBJ2-3	TRBV14
CASTPSTYNEQFF	TGTGCCAGTACCCCTAGTACGTACAATGAGCAGTTCTTC	-	-	TRBJ2-1	TRBV19
CASSLEGSNQPQHF	TGTGCCAGCAGCCTCGAGGGGAGCAATCAGCCCCAGCATTTT	few	-	TRBJ1-5	TRBV13
CSARGRWQKTEAFF	TGCAGTGCTAGAGGGAGGTGGCAAAAGACTGAAGCTTTCTTT	-	-	TRBJ1-1	TRBV20-1
CASSVGTSGSRGTDTQYF	TGTGCCAGCAGCGTTGGGACTAGCGGGAGTCGGGGCACAGATACGCAGTATTTT	-	TRBD2	TRBJ2-3	TRBV5-4
CASSFTGLPYNEQFF	TGTGCCAGCAGTTTTACGGGGCTACCCTACAATGAGCAGTTCTTC	-	-	TRBJ2-1	TRBV27
CASSFGREVYNEQFF	TGTGCCAGCAGTTTCGGGCGGGAGGTGTACAATGAGCAGTTCTTC	-	TRBD2	TRBJ2-1	TRBV12-3/TRBV12-4
CASSSRRGGNSPLHF	TGTGCCAGCAGTTCCCGTCGGGGTGGCAATTCACCCCTCCACTTT	-	-	TRBJ1-6	TRBV6-6
CASSREAGGIIEQFF	TGCGCCAGCAGCCGCGAGGCCGGGGGGATTATTGAGCAGTTCTTC	-	TRBD2	TRBJ2-1	TRBV4-1
CASSSRDGNEQFF	TGTGCCAGCAGCTCCCGGGACGGAAATGAGCAGTTCTTC	-	-	TRBJ2-1	TRBV11-2
CASSQRRDSYTGELFF	TGTGCCAGCAGCCAGCGCCGGGACAGTTACACCGGGGAGCTGTTTTTT	-	TRBD1	TRBJ2-2	TRBV11-2
CASSTRNAYGYTF	TGTGCCAGCAGCACCAGGAATGCCTATGGCTACACCTTC	-	-	TRBJ1-2	TRBV14
CASSLGGGREQYF	TGTGCCAGCAGCCTCGGGGGGGGGCGAGAGCAGTACTTC	-	TRBD2	TRBJ2-7	TRBV3-1
CASSHTGEGRYEQYF	TGTGCCAGCAGCCATACGGGGGAGGGAAGGTACGAGCAGTACTTC	-	TRBD2	TRBJ2-7	TRBV14
CASSYSQNYNEQFF	TGTGCCAGCAGTTACTCACAGAACTACAATGAGCAGTTCTTC	-	-	TRBJ2-1	TRBV6-5
CATSELGQGSGYTF	TGTGCCACCAGTGAACTCGGACAGGGGAGCGGCTACACCTTC	-	TRBD1	TRBJ1-2	TRBV24-1
CASSPKTRAKNIQYF	TGTGCCAGCTCACCTAAGACCCGAGCCAAAAACATTCAGTACTTC	-	-	TRBJ2-4	TRBV18
CASSLARTGAVGELFF	TGTGCCAGCAGCTTAGCCCGGACAGGGGCGGTCGGGGAGCTGTTTTTT	-	TRBD1	TRBJ2-2	TRBV13
CASSLGAGELSF	TGTGCCAGCAGTTTGGGGGCCGGGGAGCTGTCTTTT	-	-	TRBJ2-2	TRBV27
CASSTSGTSGNEQFF	TGTGCCAGCAGCACATCCGGGACTAGCGGAAATGAGCAGTTCTTC	-	TRBD2	TRBJ2-1	TRBV13
CASSPSVTLAGVGGELFF	TGTGCCAGCAGCCCAAGTGTCACTCTAGCGGGAGTGGGCGGGGAGCTGTTTTTT	-	TRBD2	TRBJ2-2	TRBV13
CASSQDGTSGRKDTQYF	TGTGCCAGCAGCCAAGACGGGACTAGCGGGAGAAAAGATACGCAGTATTTT	-	TRBD2	TRBJ2-3	TRBV4-2
CASSYSRVTEAFF	TGTGCCAGCAGTTACTCGAGGGTCACTGAAGCTTTCTTT	once	-	TRBJ1-1	TRBV6-6
CASSPIEHNTGELFF	TGCGCCAGCAGCCCCATTGAGCACAACACCGGGGAGCTGTTTTTT	-	-	TRBJ2-2	TRBV4-1
CASSYTRGGLQETQYF	TGTGCCAGCAGTTACACGCGGGGGGGGCTCCAAGAGACCCAGTACTTC	once	TRBD2	TRBJ2-5	TRBV6-6
CSAGGAFF	TGCAGCGCTGGGGGGGCTTTCTTT	-	-	TRBJ1-1	TRBV29-1
CSVEGDRGGYEQYF	TGCAGCGTTGAAGGGGACAGGGGGGGGTACGAGCAGTACTTC	-	TRBD1	TRBJ2-7	TRBV29-1
CASSLWTGGMYEQYF	TGTGCCAGCAGCCTATGGACAGGGGGCATGTACGAGCAGTACTTC	-	TRBD1	TRBJ2-7	TRBV3-1